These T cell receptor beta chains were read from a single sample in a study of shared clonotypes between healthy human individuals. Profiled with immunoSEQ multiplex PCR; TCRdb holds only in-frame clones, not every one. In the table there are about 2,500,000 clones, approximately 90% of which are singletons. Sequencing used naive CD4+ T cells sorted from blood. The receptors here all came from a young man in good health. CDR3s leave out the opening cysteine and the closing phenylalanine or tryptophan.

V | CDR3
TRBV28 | ASSPVGSGANVLT
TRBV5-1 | ASSGTGLETQY
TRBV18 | ASSPPSGQGWYEQY
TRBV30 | AWSRGDGSGDTQY
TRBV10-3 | AISGSGSGAGPQH
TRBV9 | ASSVSRVETQY
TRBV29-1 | SVVRGWSTEAF
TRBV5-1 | ASSAGGPPYEQY
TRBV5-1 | ASRSTTGSSEAF
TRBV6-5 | ASSLGDTQY
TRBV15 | ATSRGTGKKFNTEAF
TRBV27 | ASPKQCVF
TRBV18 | ASSPRIHSNTEAF
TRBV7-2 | ASSLDRLTTYEQY
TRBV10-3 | AIRSPTGADTQY
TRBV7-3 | ASSPRGQGSYGYT
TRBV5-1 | ASSEPGQNYGYT
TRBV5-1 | ASSLVQVSYNEQF